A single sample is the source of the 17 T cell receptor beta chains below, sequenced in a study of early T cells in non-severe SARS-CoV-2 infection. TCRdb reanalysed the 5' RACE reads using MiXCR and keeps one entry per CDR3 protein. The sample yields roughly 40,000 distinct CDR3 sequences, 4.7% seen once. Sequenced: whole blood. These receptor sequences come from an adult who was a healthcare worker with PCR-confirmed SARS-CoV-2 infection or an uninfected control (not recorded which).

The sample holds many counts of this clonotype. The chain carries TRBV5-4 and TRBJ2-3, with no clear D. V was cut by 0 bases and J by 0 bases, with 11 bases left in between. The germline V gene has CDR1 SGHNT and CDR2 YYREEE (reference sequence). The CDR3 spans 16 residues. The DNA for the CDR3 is TGTGCCAGCAGCTTGGCCAAGGGTACTAGCACAGATACGCAGTATTTT. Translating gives CASSLAKGTSTDTQYF.

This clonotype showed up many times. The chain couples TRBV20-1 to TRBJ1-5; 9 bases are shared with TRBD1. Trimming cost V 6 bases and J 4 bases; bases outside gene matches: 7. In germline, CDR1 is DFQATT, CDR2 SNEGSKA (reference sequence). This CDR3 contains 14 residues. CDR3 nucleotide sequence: TGCAGTGCAGCTTCCGGGACAGGGAATCAGCCCCAGCATTTT. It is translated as CSAASGTGNQPQHF.

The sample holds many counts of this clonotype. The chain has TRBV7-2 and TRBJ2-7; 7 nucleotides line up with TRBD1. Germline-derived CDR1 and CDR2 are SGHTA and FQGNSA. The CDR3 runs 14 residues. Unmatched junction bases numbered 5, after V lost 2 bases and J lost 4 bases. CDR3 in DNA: TGTGCCAGCAGCTTATCCCACAGGGGATACGAGCAGTACTTC. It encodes CASSLSHRGYEQYF.

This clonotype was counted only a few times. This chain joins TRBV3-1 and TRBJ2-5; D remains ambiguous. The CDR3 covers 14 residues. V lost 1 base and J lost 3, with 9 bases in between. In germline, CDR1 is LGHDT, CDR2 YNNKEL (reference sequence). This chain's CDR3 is CASSQGSDEETQYF. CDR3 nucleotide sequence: TGTGCCAGCAGCCAAGGGTCTGATGAAGAGACCCAGTACTTC.

CDR3 in DNA: TGTGCCAGCAGCTTAGACAGGTCCTACGAGCAGTACTTC. Encoded protein: CASSLDRSYEQYF. This rearrangement joins TRBV7-2 to TRBJ2-7; D might be TRBD1 (5 bases). V lost 1 base and J lost 1, with 5 bases in between. Germline V gene data show CDR1 as SGHTA and CDR2 as FQGNSA. This CDR3 is 13 amino acids long.

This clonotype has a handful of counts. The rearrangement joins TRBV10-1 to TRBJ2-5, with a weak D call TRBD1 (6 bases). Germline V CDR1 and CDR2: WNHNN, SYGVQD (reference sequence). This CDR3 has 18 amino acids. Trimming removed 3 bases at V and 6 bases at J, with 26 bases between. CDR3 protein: CASSDRREEGELLKTQYF. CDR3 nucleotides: TGCGCCAGCAGTGACCGTCGAGAAGAGGGGGAGTTGTTGAAGACCCAGTACTTC.

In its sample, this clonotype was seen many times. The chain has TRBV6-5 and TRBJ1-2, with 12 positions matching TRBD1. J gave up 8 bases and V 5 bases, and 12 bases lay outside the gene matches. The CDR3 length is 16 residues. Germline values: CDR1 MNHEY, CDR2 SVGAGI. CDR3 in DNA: TGTGCCAGCAGTAAAGGCCGGGGACAGGGGGCATGGGGCTACACCTTC. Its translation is CASSKGRGQGAWGYTF.

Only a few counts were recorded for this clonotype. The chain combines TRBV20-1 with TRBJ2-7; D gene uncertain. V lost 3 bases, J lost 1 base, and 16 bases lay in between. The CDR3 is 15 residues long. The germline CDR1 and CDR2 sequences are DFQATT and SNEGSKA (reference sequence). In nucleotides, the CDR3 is TGCAGTGCTAGTCCTCGGGCAGCTTTTTCCTACGAGCAGTACTTC. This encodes CSASPRAAFSYEQYF.

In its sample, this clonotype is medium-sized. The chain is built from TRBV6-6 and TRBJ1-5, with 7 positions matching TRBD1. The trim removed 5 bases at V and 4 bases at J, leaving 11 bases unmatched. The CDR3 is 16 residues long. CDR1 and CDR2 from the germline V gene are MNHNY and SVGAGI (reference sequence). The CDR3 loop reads CASSARTGGFNQPQHF. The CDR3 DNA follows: TGTGCCAGCAGTGCACGGACAGGAGGATTTAATCAGCCCCAGCATTTT.

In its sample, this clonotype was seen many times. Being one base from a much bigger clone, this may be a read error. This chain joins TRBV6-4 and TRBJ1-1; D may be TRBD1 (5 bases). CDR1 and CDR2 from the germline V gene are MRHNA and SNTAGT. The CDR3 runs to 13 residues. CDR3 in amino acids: CASSDSGESEVFF. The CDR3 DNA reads TGTGCCAGCAGTGACTCAGGGGAGTCTGAAGTTTTCTTT.

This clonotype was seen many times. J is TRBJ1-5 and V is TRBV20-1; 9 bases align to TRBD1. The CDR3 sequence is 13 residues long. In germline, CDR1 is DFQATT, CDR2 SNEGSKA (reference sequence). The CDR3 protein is CSTKGQGSQPQHF. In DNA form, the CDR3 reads TGCAGCACAAAAGGACAGGGGAGTCAGCCCCAGCATTTT.

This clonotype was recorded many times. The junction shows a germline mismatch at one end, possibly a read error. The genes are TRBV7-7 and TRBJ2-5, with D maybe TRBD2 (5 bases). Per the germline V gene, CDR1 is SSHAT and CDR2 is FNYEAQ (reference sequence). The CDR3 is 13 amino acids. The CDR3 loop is CASSPDFTGAQYF. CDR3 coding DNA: TGTGCTAGCAGCCCCGACTTCACCGGGGCCCAGTACTTC.

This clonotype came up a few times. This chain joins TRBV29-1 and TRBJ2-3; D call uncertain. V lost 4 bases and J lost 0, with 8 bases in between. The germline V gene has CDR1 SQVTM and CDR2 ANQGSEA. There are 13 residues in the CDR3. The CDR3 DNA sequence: TGCAGCGTTGCCGGCTTTAGCACAGATACGCAGTATTTT. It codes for CSVAGFSTDTQYF.

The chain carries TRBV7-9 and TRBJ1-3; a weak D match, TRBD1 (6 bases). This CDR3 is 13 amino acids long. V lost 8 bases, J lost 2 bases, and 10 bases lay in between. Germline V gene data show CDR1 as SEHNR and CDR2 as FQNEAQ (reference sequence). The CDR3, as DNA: TGTGCCAGCGGAAACAGGGCTGGAAACACCATATATTTT. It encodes CASGNRAGNTIYF.

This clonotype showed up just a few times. The CDR3 is CASSPNDGQRETEAFF. The CDR3 coding sequence is TGTGCCAGCAGCCCGAACGACGGACAGCGTGAAACTGAAGCTTTCTTT. The chain couples TRBV11-2 to TRBJ1-1; perhaps TRBD1 as D (6 bases). V lost 5 bases to trimming and J lost 5 bases, with 21 bases between them. Germline CDR1 is SGHAT and CDR2 is FQNNGV. The CDR3 has 16 amino acids. Drawing the rest from reference TRBV11-2 and TRBJ1-1, the complete variable domain is EAGVAQSPRYKIIEKRQSVAFWCNPISGHATLYWYQQILGQGPKLLIQFQNNGVVDDSQLPKDRFSAERLKGVDSTLKIQPAKLEDSAVYLCASSPNDGQRETEAFFGQGTRLTVV.

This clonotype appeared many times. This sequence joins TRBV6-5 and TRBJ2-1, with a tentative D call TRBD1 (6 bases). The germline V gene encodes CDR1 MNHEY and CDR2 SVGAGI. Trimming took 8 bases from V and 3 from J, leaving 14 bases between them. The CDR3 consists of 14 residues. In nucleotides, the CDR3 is TGTGCCAGCCGAGCTCTGGACAGCTACAATGAGCAGTTCTTC. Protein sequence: CASRALDSYNEQFF.

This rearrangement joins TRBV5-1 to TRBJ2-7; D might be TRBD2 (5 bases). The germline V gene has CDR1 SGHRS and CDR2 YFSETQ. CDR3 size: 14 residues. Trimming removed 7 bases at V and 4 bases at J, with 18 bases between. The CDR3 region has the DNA TGCGCCAGCCGTTTGGGTGGAGGTGCGTACGAGCAGTACTTC. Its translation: CASRLGGGAYEQYF.